These 32 T cell receptor beta chains were sequenced from one sample in a study of cytomegalovirus exposure and HLA in healthy donors (dated by TCRdb to about 2017). The library was built by means of the immunoSEQ multiplex PCR assay. A mixture of 60 forward primers for TCR Vbeta segments and 13 reverse primers for TCR Jbeta segments was used in the multiplex PCR. TCRdb re-hosts the immuneACCESS table, in-frame sequences only. Its copies lack some clones; in the studies checked, an unresolved V gene accounts for under half of them, and the cause for the rest is not known. This sample has about 160,000 clones in its table, and around three quarters of those were observed once. The ten top clones hold around 2.1% of the sample. The sequenced sample was PBMCs. Source of these receptors: a man aged 50-59 years in good health and CMV-seropositive.

A few counts support this clone. The chain employs TRBV4-3 and TRBJ1-1; 7 positions match TRBD1. The J segment lost 9 bases and the V segment lost 4 bases, leaving 14 bases of the junction unmatched. The CDR3 loop spans 15 amino acids. Germline lookup yields CDR1 LGHNA and CDR2 YSLEER. CDR3 bases: TGCGCCAGCAGCCTATCGGGAACAGGGGTCCAAAAAGCTTTCTTT. Translation gives CASSLSGTGVQKAFF.

The chain couples TRBV5-4 to TRBJ2-1, with D tentatively TRBD2 (7 bases). The CDR3 consists of 14 residues. Germline CDR1 reads SGHNT; CDR2 reads YYREEE (reference sequence). V was pared by 0 bases and J by 5 bases, with 9 bases between. The CDR3: CASSLAGGHNEQFF. The CDR3, as DNA: TGTGCCAGCAGCTTGGCGGGGGGCCACAATGAGCAGTTCTTC. The full variable domain, in which reference TRBV5-4 and TRBJ2-1 provide the parts outside the CDR3, is ETGVTQSPTHLIKTRGQQVTLRCSSQSGHNTVSWYQQALGQGPQFIFQYYREEENGRGNFPPRFSGLQFPNYSSELNVNALELDDSALYLCASSLAGGHNEQFFGPGTRLTVL.

This chain connects TRBV9 to TRBJ1-1, with unresolved D. The germline V gene has CDR1 SGDLS and CDR2 YYNGEE. This CDR3 has 17 residues. V shed 6 bases and J shed 1 base, with 22 bases lying between them. The CDR3 region is CASTLGVGGVGNTEAFF. The CDR3 DNA reads TGTGCCAGCACCCTCGGGGTGGGCGGGGTAGGGAACACTGAAGCTTTCTTT.

This chain connects TRBV5-8 to TRBJ2-2; 8 nucleotides align to TRBD2. The V gene's germline CDR1 is SGHTS and CDR2 YDEGEE. V lost 3 bases to trimming and J lost 4 bases; unmatched junction nucleotides: 2. This CDR3 comprises 14 residues. The CDR3 loop reads CASSSGLATGELFF. The DNA of the CDR3 is TGTGCCAGCAGCTCCGGACTAGCCACCGGGGAGCTGTTTTTT.

In this sample, this clone turned up a few times. The rearrangement links TRBV27 to TRBJ2-7, with 9 bases lining up with TRBD1. The germline CDR1 and CDR2 sequences are MNHEY and SMNVEV (reference sequence). CDR3 length: 17 residues. V shed 3 bases, J shed 4 bases, and the junction held 13 bases outside the gene matches. The CDR3 nucleotides read TGTGCCAGCAGTTTGAGACGGGACAGGGCCCGTCCATACGAGCAGTACTTC. Residues: CASSLRRDRARPYEQYF.

The chain joins TRBV5-1 to TRBJ1-6; a possible D gene is TRBD1 (6 bases). The CDR3 is made up of 21 amino acids. CDR1 is SGHRS and CDR2 is YFSETQ in the germline V gene. Trimming removed 4 bases from V and 4 bases from J, with 30 bases in between. CDR3 loop: CASSASTRRGPGQSYNSPLHF. The CDR3 bases are TGCGCCAGCAGCGCGTCCACCCGGCGGGGGCCGGGTCAATCATATAATTCACCCCTCCACTTT.

The chain combines TRBV30 with TRBJ1-2; no firm D call. This CDR3 is built from 12 residues. The germline CDR1 and CDR2 sequences are GTSNPN and SVGIG (reference sequence). Trimming cost V 5 bases and J 0 bases, with 7 bases left between them. CDR3 DNA: TGTGCCTGGGACGGAGCTAACTATGGCTACACCTTC. Amino acids: CAWDGANYGYTF.

V usage is TRBV6-4 and J usage is TRBJ2-3; 9 nucleotides agree with TRBD2. V was pared by 5 bases and J by 6 bases, with 9 bases of the junction left unmatched. The CDR3 consists of 15 residues. The germline CDR1 and CDR2 sequences are MRHNA and SNTAGT. CDR3 coding DNA: TGTGCCAGCAGTCCAGAGCGGGGGGCAGGGGATACGCAGTATTTT. It encodes CASSPERGAGDTQYF.

The chain combines TRBV27 with TRBJ2-3; D perhaps matches TRBD2 (6 bases). The CDR3 is made up of 14 amino acids. Trimming pared 2 bases from V and 4 bases from J, leaving 10 bases between. Germline CDR1 reads MNHEY; CDR2 reads SMNVEV (reference sequence). This CDR3 is CASSLTRRADTQYF. The CDR3 DNA reads as TGTGCCAGCAGTTTAACGAGGAGGGCAGATACGCAGTATTTT.

This clone was found once. This chain links TRBV7-8 with TRBJ2-3, with D uncertain. The CDR3 is 12 residues long. The germline gives CDR1 SGHVS, CDR2 FQNEAQ. V lost 2 bases to trimming and J lost 6 bases, with 6 bases between them. This CDR3 reads CASSLRSDTQYF. The CDR3, as DNA: TGTGCCAGCAGCTTAAGAAGCGATACGCAGTATTTT.

The chain combines TRBV11-2 with TRBJ1-2, with a weak D call TRBD1 (6 bases). The V end lost 4 bases, the J end lost 6 bases, and 18 bases lay between the germline ends. The CDR3 is made up of 15 amino acids. Per germline, CDR1 SGHAT and CDR2 FQNNGV. CDR3 in amino acids: CASSYTRDNRDGYTF. The CDR3, as DNA: TGTGCCAGCAGCTACACCCGGGACAATCGGGATGGCTACACCTTC.

The chain is built from TRBV5-5 and TRBJ2-7; TRBD2 agrees at 9 bases. The germline V gene has CDR1 SGHKS and CDR2 YYEKEE (reference sequence). V shed 6 bases and J 4 bases; nucleotides not matched to a gene: 14. CDR3 length equals 16 residues. The CDR3 coding sequence is TGTGCCAGCATAGAGGCGGGGGGGGGAGTCATTTACGAGCAGTACTTC. Translating it yields CASIEAGGGVIYEQYF.

The CDR3, as DNA: TGTGCCAGTTTCAGCGGGCTGGGGCAGTTCTTC. Translated: CASFSGLGQFF. The chain couples TRBV28 to TRBJ2-1; possibly TRBD2 for D (6 bases). The germline CDR1 and CDR2 sequences are MDHEN and SYDVKM. Trimming took off 9 bases at V and 12 bases at J, with 15 bases between the two ends. CDR3 length: 11 amino acids.

This clone was observed a few times. The rearrangement joins TRBV27 to TRBJ2-3, with 7 bases matching TRBD2. CDR1 and CDR2 (germline): MNHEY, SMNVEV (reference sequence). The CDR3 runs 14 residues. The junction had 9 bases not matched to a gene; V was cut back by 9 bases and J by 3 bases. The CDR3 nucleotides read TGTGCCAGTTTGAGCGGGGCAGGGACAGATACGCAGTATTTT. It translates to CASLSGAGTDTQYF.

The chain has TRBV29-1 and TRBJ1-2; no definite D call. The CDR3 is 12 amino acids. V dropped 2 bases and J dropped 5 bases, with 9 bases sitting between them. CDR1 SQVTM and CDR2 ANQGSEA come from the germline V gene. This chain's CDR3 is CSVEHSRYGYTF. The CDR3 DNA reads as TGCAGCGTTGAACACAGTAGGTATGGCTACACCTTC.

This rearrangement joins TRBV7-9 to TRBJ1-1; D not resolved. This CDR3 has 12 amino acids. Deletions cut 4 bases from V and 8 bases from J, with 11 bases between. Germline CDR1 SEHNR, CDR2 FQNEAQ (reference sequence). The CDR3 DNA reads TGTGCCAGCAGCTCAACAGAGACGGAAGCTTTCTTT. Translating it yields CASSSTETEAFF. Combining the CDR3 with reference TRBV7-9 and TRBJ1-1 gives the whole variable domain DTGVSQNPRHKITKRGQNVTFRCDPISEHNRLYWYRQTLGQGPEFLTYFQNEAQLEKSRLLSDRFSAERPKGSFSTLEIQRTEQGDSAMYLCASSSTETEAFFGQGTRLTVV.

In this sample, this clone turned up once. The chain joins TRBV18 to TRBJ1-1; maybe TRBD1 (6 bases). CDR3 size: 12 residues. V was cut by 2 bases and J by 6 bases, with 7 bases left in between. Per germline, CDR1 KGHSH and CDR2 LQKENI. The CDR3 here is CASSPRQAEAFF. In DNA form, the CDR3 reads TGTGCCAGCTCACCAAGACAGGCTGAAGCTTTCTTT.

The chain recombines TRBV19 with TRBJ1-2, with 7 bases that match TRBD1. The germline CDR1 and CDR2 sequences are LNHDA and SQIVND (reference sequence). The CDR3 runs 14 residues. The J segment lost 2 bases and the V segment lost 4 bases, leaving 4 bases of the junction unmatched. The CDR3 is CASSRQGGNYGYTF. Here the CDR3 DNA reads TGTGCCAGTAGTAGACAGGGAGGAAACTATGGCTACACCTTC.

V usage is TRBV5-8 and J usage is TRBJ2-7, with 8 bases fitting TRBD1. V gave up 4 bases and J gave up 3 bases; unmatched junction bases: 12. Per germline, CDR1 SGHTS and CDR2 YDEGEE. The CDR3 covers 16 residues. In nucleotides, the CDR3 is TGTGCCAGCAGCATCATCTCCGGGACAGGAGACTACGAGCAGTACTTC. It encodes CASSIISGTGDYEQYF. The variable domain in full, with the rest retrieved from reference TRBV5-8 and TRBJ2-7, is EAGVTQSPTHLIKTRGQQATLRCSPISGHTSVYWYQQALGLGLQFLLWYDEGEERNRGNFPPRFSGRQFPNYSSELNVNALELEDSALYLCASSIISGTGDYEQYFGPGTRLTVT.

This chain uses TRBV28 with TRBJ2-3, with 8 bases fitting TRBD1. Germline CDR1 and CDR2: MDHEN and SYDVKM. The junction had 9 bases not matched to a gene; V was cut back by 6 bases and J by 4 bases. This CDR3 has 15 residues. The CDR3: CASRLQGARADTQYF. The CDR3 nucleotides read TGTGCCAGCAGACTCCAGGGGGCGCGGGCAGATACGCAGTATTTT.

The J gene is TRBJ1-2, the V gene TRBV25-1, with D possibly being TRBD1 (6 bases). The germline V and J ends were trimmed by 4 bases and 8 bases, with 14 bases remaining between them. Looked up from germline, CDR1 is MGHDK and CDR2 is SYGVNS. The CDR3 loop spans 13 amino acids. The CDR3 spells CASSVVQGGGYTF. CDR3 DNA: TGTGCCAGCAGTGTAGTACAGGGAGGGGGCTACACCTTC.

The chain couples TRBV18 to TRBJ2-1, with D possibly matching TRBD2 (5 bases). Deletions cut 2 bases from V and 7 bases from J, with 9 bases between. This CDR3 spans 13 amino acids. Germline V gives CDR1 KGHSH, CDR2 LQKENI. The CDR3 spells CASSPTRSNEQFF. In DNA form, the CDR3 reads TGTGCCAGCTCACCAACTAGATCGAATGAGCAGTTCTTC. The complete variable domain, with remaining parts taken from reference TRBV18 and TRBJ2-1, reads NAGVMQNPRHLVRRRGQEARLRCSPMKGHSHVYWYRQLPEEGLKFMVYLQKENIIDESGMPKERFSAEFPKEGPSILRIQQVVRGDSAAYFCASSPTRSNEQFFGPGTRLTVL.

The DNA of the CDR3 is TGCAGCGTTCAGGGCCCGGGAGGAAACTACGAGCAGTACTTC. Its protein is CSVQGPGGNYEQYF. The chain combines TRBV29-1 with TRBJ2-7; 7 nucleotides line up with TRBD2. Germline V gene lookup returns CDR1 SQVTM and CDR2 ANQGSEA. Trimming took 5 bases from V and 3 from J; bases not matched to a gene: 10. The CDR3 is 14 amino acids.

The chain couples TRBV11-2 to TRBJ2-1; 15 bases line up with TRBD2. The CDR3 extends over 15 amino acids. Germline-derived CDR1 and CDR2 are SGHAT and FQNNGV. J lost 10 bases, V lost 5 bases, and 6 bases had no gene match. CDR3 bases: TGTGCCAGCAGCACCGGACTAGCGGGGGGGCGGGAGCAGTTCTTC. This codes for CASSTGLAGGREQFF.

CDR3 nucleotides: TGTGCCACCAGCAGGGGGACAGTGAACACTGAAGCTTTCTTT. It translates to CATSRGTVNTEAFF. The chain links TRBV15 to TRBJ1-1, with 7 nucleotides matching TRBD1. J was trimmed by 0 bases and V by 3 bases; bases with no gene match: 1. The CDR3 runs 14 residues. CDR1 and CDR2 from the germline V gene are LNHNV and YYDKDF (reference sequence).

The V call is TRBV15, the J call TRBJ2-7, with a weak D call TRBD1 (6 bases). The V and J ends lost 0 bases and 2 bases respectively, with 11 bases between them. CDR1 and CDR2 (germline): LNHNV, YYDKDF (reference sequence). The CDR3 length is 15 residues. CDR3 DNA: TGTGCCACCAGCAGAGATACAGGGCCAGCCTACGAGCAGTACTTC. Translating gives CATSRDTGPAYEQYF.

The genes are TRBV19 and TRBJ1-5, with 7 bases aligning to TRBD1. The CDR3 totals 11 residues. The germline V gene has CDR1 LNHDA and CDR2 SQIVND (reference sequence). V trimming: 9 bases; J trimming: 5 bases; junction bases outside the gene matches: 1. CDR3 in amino acids: CASDRDQPQHF. CDR3 DNA: TGTGCCAGCGACAGGGATCAGCCCCAGCATTTT. Supplemented by reference TRBV19 and TRBJ1-5, the full variable domain reads DGGITQSPKYLFRKEGQNVTLSCEQNLNHDAMYWYRQDPGQGLRLIYYSQIVNDFQKGDIAEGYSVSREKKESFPLTVTSAQKNPTAFYLCASDRDQPQHFGDGTRLSIL.

The V gene is TRBV4-3, the J gene TRBJ1-1; 11 bases map to TRBD1. V was clipped by 3 bases and J by 11 bases; unmatched bases: 5. The CDR3 totals 13 residues. CDR1 and CDR2 (germline): LGHNA, YSLEER. The CDR3 DNA is TGCGCCAGCAGCCACGGACAGGGGGCAGGGGCTTTCTTT. The encoded protein is CASSHGQGAGAFF.

The chain recombines TRBV19 with TRBJ1-1; 9 nucleotides match TRBD1. Germline CDR1 reads LNHDA; CDR2 reads SQIVND (reference sequence). Trimming cost V 1 base and J 1 base; bases outside gene matches: 1. The CDR3 runs to 15 residues. The CDR3 region has the DNA TGTGCCAGTAGTATAGCGGGACAGGGGAACACTGAAGCTTTCTTT. Its translation: CASSIAGQGNTEAFF. Looking up the rest from reference TRBV19 and TRBJ1-1 gives the full variable domain: DGGITQSPKYLFRKEGQNVTLSCEQNLNHDAMYWYRQDPGQGLRLIYYSQIVNDFQKGDIAEGYSVSREKKESFPLTVTSAQKNPTAFYLCASSIAGQGNTEAFFGQGTRLTVV.

The DNA of the CDR3 is TGTGCCAGCAGCCCCCTTAGCGGGGGGCCCACAGATACGCAGTATTTT. This encodes CASSPLSGGPTDTQYF. The chain is built from TRBV5-4 and TRBJ2-3; 10 bases match TRBD2. The CDR3 is 16 amino acids. Per the germline V gene, CDR1 is SGHNT and CDR2 is YYREEE (reference sequence). J gave up 2 bases and V 4 bases, and 7 bases lay outside the gene matches.

This clone was seen a handful of times. One junction end does not reproduce the germline sequence, and a read error may be involved. V is TRBV6-1 and J is TRBJ2-7; tentative D call: TRBD1 (6 bases). This CDR3 comprises 14 residues. The germline CDR1 and CDR2 sequences are MNHNS and SASEGT. The CDR3 DNA sequence: TGTGCCAGCAGTAAAGCAGGGGACTCCTACGAGCAGTACTTC. Amino acid sequence: CASSKAGDSYEQYF.

This rearrangement joins TRBV2 to TRBJ2-7; 8 bases align to TRBD1. The V and J ends lost 8 bases and 6 bases, in that order; junction bases with no gene match: 9. Germline V gives CDR1 SNHLY, CDR2 FYNNEI. The CDR3 is made up of 13 amino acids. The CDR3: CASSPRGTGEQYF. The CDR3 DNA reads TGTGCCAGCTCCCCCCGAGGGACAGGCGAGCAGTACTTC.